The 25 T cell receptor beta chains below were found in one sample sequenced in a study of beta chain features in type 1 diabetes (dated by TCRdb to the late 2010s). Here is what the overall study found, with its caveats: In all four CD4+ subsets, TCRB CDR3 length was moderately but significantly shorter in type 1 diabetes patients.

The library was made by the immunoSEQ multiplex PCR assay. The entire amount of isolated RNA was reverse transcribed using the High Capacity cDNA Reverse Transcription Kit, so the sequenced TCRB transcripts were expressed ones. This immuneACCESS table, as held by TCRdb, lists in-frame sequences with V and J called but not all clones. Of the missing ones, under half trace to an unresolved V gene in checked studies; the others have no known cause. This sample has 630,000 or so clones in its table, and about 14% of those were observed once. The ten largest clonotypes hold 0.035% to 0.045% of the sample. Their antigens are not known. Sample: naive CD4+ T cells from blood. The cell subset or site label for this specimen denotes: true naive CD4+ T cells. The receptor source for this set is a young man with type 1 diabetes.

This clone was found a few times. The chain combines TRBV29-1 with TRBJ2-7, with 9 bases identical to TRBD2. V was pared by 4 bases and J by 2 bases, with 12 bases of the junction left unmatched. Germline V gene sequence: CDR1 SQVTM, CDR2 ANQGSEA. The CDR3 is 16 residues long. CDR3 in DNA: TGCAGCGTTGTTTGGGTTAGCGGGGGCGGGACCTACGAGCAGTACTTC. Translating gives CSVVWVSGGGTYEQYF.

The V gene is TRBV30, the J gene TRBJ2-7; D is perhaps TRBD1 or TRBD2 (5 bases each). Trimming pared 1 base from V and 3 bases from J, leaving 13 bases between. The CDR3 length is 14 residues. Germline V gene data show CDR1 as GTSNPN and CDR2 as SVGIG (reference sequence). The CDR3 spells CAWSDGTSHYEQYF. The CDR3 DNA is TGTGCCTGGAGTGACGGGACGTCCCACTACGAGCAGTACTTC.

The sample holds a few counts of this clone. The chain has TRBV7-9 and TRBJ2-3; 8 nucleotides match TRBD2. CDR3 length: 16 amino acids. With 4 bases clipped from V and 7 bases from J, the junction kept 13 bases outside the gene matches. Germline V gives CDR1 SEHNR, CDR2 FQNEAQ (reference sequence). CDR3 sequence reads: CASSSRGSGEVYTQYF. Here the CDR3 DNA reads TGTGCCAGCAGCTCCCGGGGTAGCGGGGAAGTTTATACGCAGTATTTT.

This clone was counted a few times. This chain uses TRBV5-6 with TRBJ1-1; D may be TRBD1 (6 bases). With 3 bases removed from V and 5 bases from J, the gap between germline ends came to 11 bases. The V gene's germline CDR1 is SGHDT and CDR2 YYEEEE. The CDR3 length is 13 residues. The CDR3 is CASSSEGGTEAFF. Written as DNA, the CDR3 is TGTGCCAGCAGCTCCGAAGGGGGAACTGAAGCTTTCTTT. Full variable domain (outside the CDR3, taken from reference TRBV5-6 and TRBJ1-1): DAGVTQSPTHLIKTRGQQVTLRCSPKSGHDTVSWYQQALGQGPQFIFQYYEEEERQRGNFPDRFSGHQFPNYSSELNVNALLLGDSALYLCASSSEGGTEAFFGQGTRLTVV.

This sequence joins TRBV7-9 and TRBJ1-1; maybe TRBD1 (6 bases). The V end was cut by 5 bases, the J end by 3 bases, with 16 bases between. CDR1 and CDR2 from the germline V gene are SEHNR and FQNEAQ (reference sequence). The CDR3 contains 15 residues. CDR3 sequence reads: CASSPGAAWDTEAFF. The CDR3 DNA reads as TGTGCCAGCAGCCCAGGGGCGGCTTGGGACACTGAAGCTTTCTTT. Full variable domain (remainder filled in from reference TRBV7-9 and TRBJ1-1): DTGVSQNPRHKITKRGQNVTFRCDPISEHNRLYWYRQTLGQGPEFLTYFQNEAQLEKSRLLSDRFSAERPKGSFSTLEIQRTEQGDSAMYLCASSPGAAWDTEAFFGQGTRLTVV.

This clone has only a few counts. The CDR3 DNA reads TGTGCCAGCAGTCCAGGTAGGAACACTGAAGCTTTCTTT. It yields the protein CASSPGRNTEAFF. The genes are TRBV9 and TRBJ1-1; D remains unclear. Per the germline V gene, CDR1 is SGDLS and CDR2 is YYNGEE. V was shortened by 5 bases and J by 1 base, with 9 bases between the two germline ends. The CDR3 has 13 residues.

A few counts support this clone. The genes are TRBV5-1 and TRBJ2-5, with TRBD2 matching over 8 bases. Per germline, CDR1 SGHRS and CDR2 YFSETQ. Trimming at V came to 5 bases and at J to 3 bases, leaving 6 bases not matched to a gene. This CDR3 has 14 residues. The CDR3, as DNA: TGCGCCAGCAGAACACTAGCGGTCGAAGAGACCCAGTACTTC. Amino acids: CASRTLAVEETQYF.

This clone turned up a few times. The rearrangement joins TRBV15 to TRBJ1-6, with TRBD1 as a possible D gene (5 bases). This CDR3 region has 16 residues. Germline values: CDR1 LNHNV, CDR2 YYDKDF (reference sequence). V lost 4 bases and J 0 bases, leaving 10 bases between the germline ends. The CDR3 DNA is TGTGCCACCAGCACAGGGAGGAGCTCCTATAATTCACCCCTCCACTTT. Amino acids: CATSTGRSSYNSPLHF.

The chain employs TRBV7-9 and TRBJ1-5; TRBD1 matches at 8 bases. J lost 4 bases, V lost 6 bases, and 8 bases had no gene match. Germline assignment: CDR1 SEHNR and CDR2 FQNEAQ (reference sequence). The CDR3 has 15 residues. The CDR3 protein is CASSVDRGANQPQHF. The DNA of the CDR3 is TGTGCCAGCAGTGTCGACAGGGGAGCTAATCAGCCCCAGCATTTT.

The chain combines TRBV5-1 with TRBJ2-6, with D unresolved. This CDR3 is 14 amino acids long. Germline V lookup: CDR1 SGHRS, CDR2 YFSETQ. Deletions cut 4 bases from V and 1 base from J, with 6 bases between. The CDR3 nucleotides are TGCGCCAGCAGCCCTCTTTCTGGGGCCAACGTCCTGACTTTC. This sequence encodes CASSPLSGANVLTF.

Of note for this clone: In the same sample, other DNA sequences code for this CDR3. CDR3 nucleotide sequence: TGCGCCAGCAGCCCTGGAAACACTGAAGCTTTCTTT. It encodes CASSPGNTEAFF. This rearrangement joins TRBV4-3 to TRBJ1-1, with no clear D. Trimming stripped 4 bases from V and 2 bases from J, with 5 bases between. CDR3 length equals 12 residues. Germline V gene lookup returns CDR1 LGHNA and CDR2 YSLEER.

This clone has only a few counts. The gene calls are TRBV18 and TRBJ1-2; D gene uncertain. CDR3 size: 12 residues. Germline V gene sequence: CDR1 KGHSH, CDR2 LQKENI. Trimming shortened V by 2 bases and J by 8 bases, and 9 bases separated the two germline ends. This CDR3 reads CASSPSAEGYTF. CDR3 in DNA: TGTGCCAGCTCACCATCAGCTGAAGGCTACACCTTC.

The J gene is TRBJ2-5, the V gene TRBV7-7, with 15 bases that match TRBD2. This CDR3 has 14 residues. The V gene's germline CDR1 is SSHAT and CDR2 FNYEAQ (reference sequence). The chain's CDR3 is CAVGLAGGQETQYF. CDR3 DNA sequence: TGTGCTGTCGGACTAGCGGGGGGGCAGGAGACCCAGTACTTC.

This clone occurred a few times. V and J are TRBV7-6 and TRBJ2-5; D possibly corresponds to TRBD1 (5 bases). The ends were cut back, 6 bases at V and 8 bases at J, with 16 bases in the middle. The germline CDR1 and CDR2 sequences are SGHVS and FNYEAQ. The CDR3 has 13 residues. The CDR3 nucleotides read TGTGCCAGCAGTCAGGGTCAGTCCGGAACCCAGTACTTC. It codes for CASSQGQSGTQYF.

This chain connects TRBV6-5 to TRBJ2-7; no definite D call. CDR1 MNHEY and CDR2 SVGAGI come from the germline V gene. The CDR3 runs 13 residues. Trimming removed 5 bases at V and 2 bases at J, with 10 bases between. The CDR3 region is CASSPPVTYEQYF. CDR3 nucleotide sequence: TGTGCCAGCAGTCCACCGGTGACCTACGAGCAGTACTTC.

The V gene is TRBV7-2, the J gene TRBJ2-7; the D gene is possibly TRBD1 (6 bases). V lost 4 bases and J 4 bases, leaving 14 bases between the germline ends. CDR1 is SGHTA and CDR2 is FQGNSA in the germline V gene. The CDR3 contains 14 residues. CDR3 sequence reads: CASSSPDRLYEQYF. The CDR3 region has the DNA TGTGCCAGCAGCTCGCCCGACAGGTTGTACGAGCAGTACTTC. Drawing the rest from reference TRBV7-2 and TRBJ2-7, the complete variable domain is GAGVSQSPSNKVTEKGKDVELRCDPISGHTALYWYRQSLGQGLEFLIYFQGNSAPDKSGLPSDRFSAERTGGSVSTLTIQRTQQEDSAVYLCASSSPDRLYEQYFGPGTRLTVT.

This clone was observed a few times. The chain joins TRBV30 to TRBJ1-2; D is uncertain. CDR3 length: 16 residues. V lost 0 bases, J lost 5 bases, and 19 bases lay in between. Looked up from germline, CDR1 is GTSNPN and CDR2 is SVGIG (reference sequence). Here the CDR3 DNA reads TGTGCCTGGAGTGTAAGCGGGGTGAACTTATGGTATGGCTACACCTTC. This sequence encodes CAWSVSGVNLWYGYTF.

The chain couples TRBV30 to TRBJ2-1; 9 bases agree with TRBD2. This CDR3 is 15 amino acids long. Germline V gives CDR1 GTSNPN, CDR2 SVGIG (reference sequence). V gave up 2 bases and J gave up 3 bases; unmatched junction bases: 5. The CDR3: CAWSTASGDYNEQFF. The CDR3 nucleotides read TGTGCCTGGAGTACCGCTAGCGGGGACTACAATGAGCAGTTCTTC.

This clone was seen more than once but under ten times. The chain joins TRBV23-1 to TRBJ2-1, with D maybe TRBD1 (5 bases). Being an ORF, TRBV23-1 has a function that is uncertain. The length of the CDR3 is 17 residues. Between the trimmed V and J ends, which lost 3 bases and 5 bases, there was a span of 20 bases. CDR3 in amino acids: CASSQSDPTAHNNEQFF. CDR3 in DNA: TGCGCCAGCAGTCAGTCGGACCCGACAGCCCATAACAATGAGCAGTTCTTC.

The gene calls are TRBV15 and TRBJ2-1, with 9 positions matching TRBD2. This CDR3 spans 19 amino acids. From germline, CDR1 is LNHNV and CDR2 YYDKDF (reference sequence). V was clipped by 4 bases and J by 1 base; unmatched bases: 14. CDR3 loop: CATSISRGGFQSSYNEQFF. The CDR3 bases are TGTGCCACCAGCATTTCGCGGGGGGGGTTCCAATCTTCCTACAATGAGCAGTTCTTC.

This clone was detected a few times. The genes are TRBV28 and TRBJ2-7, with 7 nucleotides matching TRBD2. V lost 6 bases and J lost 1; bases outside the gene matches: 6. CDR1 is MDHEN and CDR2 is SYDVKM in the germline V gene. This CDR3 has 14 residues. The DNA of the CDR3 is TGTGCCAGCAGGACCGGGGGGAGTTCCTACGAGCAGTACTTC. Amino acids: CASRTGGSSYEQYF. The whole variable domain, filled in from reference TRBV28 and TRBJ2-7, reads DVKVTQSSRYLVKRTGEKVFLECVQDMDHENMFWYRQDPGLGLRLIYFSYDVKMKEKGDIPEGYSVSREKKERFSLILESASTNQTSMYLCASRTGGSSYEQYFGPGTRLTVT.

The V call is TRBV15, the J call TRBJ1-6; D is unresolved. CDR3 length: 18 amino acids. Trimming stripped 0 bases from V and 2 bases from J, with 14 bases between. Germline CDR1 is LNHNV and CDR2 is YYDKDF (reference sequence). Here the CDR3 DNA reads TGTGCCACCAGCAGAGACTACCCTCTATCCGCCTATAATTCACCCCTCCACTTT. This gives the protein CATSRDYPLSAYNSPLHF.

This chain connects TRBV4-1 to TRBJ1-4, with D possibly being TRBD1 (5 bases). The germline V and J ends were trimmed by 3 bases and 7 bases, with 9 bases remaining between them. This CDR3 is 13 amino acids long. The germline V gene encodes CDR1 MGHRA and CDR2 YSYEKL. The CDR3 spells CASSQTGGEKLFF. For the CDR3, the DNA is TGCGCCAGCAGCCAGACGGGGGGTGAAAAACTGTTTTTT.

This clone appeared a few times. The chain carries TRBV9 and TRBJ1-2, with 8 bases aligning to TRBD1. Looked up from germline, CDR1 is SGDLS and CDR2 is YYNGEE. Losses at the gene ends were 0 bases for V and 3 bases for J; bases not matched to a gene: 7. The CDR3 extends over 16 amino acids. The CDR3 spells CASSVAGQGVHYGYTF. Written as DNA, the CDR3 is TGTGCCAGCAGCGTAGCCGGACAGGGTGTACACTATGGCTACACCTTC.

The chain uses TRBV7-2 and TRBJ2-6; possible D gene TRBD1, 6 bases. The germline CDR1 and CDR2 sequences are SGHTA and FQGNSA. The CDR3 spans 15 residues. Between the trimmed V and J ends, which lost 5 bases and 3 bases, there was a span of 11 bases. The CDR3 sequence is CASSVRGYGANVLTF. The CDR3 coding sequence is TGTGCCAGCAGCGTCAGGGGATATGGGGCCAACGTCCTGACTTTC.